This TCR beta chain was identified in a study of blood T cell repertoires in COVID-19. Study as a whole: Italy, Spain and the United States were the sources of the convalescent and acute COVID-19 samples. T cells, B-cell-depleted T cells, or PBMCs supplied cDNA or gDNA.

In the original workflow: Estimation of nucleated cell counts was performed using reference gene primer amplification. TCRdb keeps only in-frame clones here, not all; method: immunoSEQ multiplex PCR. That table is the source of V, J and clone size, and D and trimming were worked out from the DNA. The repertoire consists of 95,000 to 130,000 clones, with 90% occurring once and the leading ten covering 1.8%. After removal of 5 bases from V and 3 bases from J, the junction contained 8 bases not matched to a gene. CDR3 size: 15 residues. Germline lookup yields CDR1 MNHEY and CDR2 SMNVEV (reference sequence).

The V call is TRBV27, the J call TRBJ2-7, with 9 nucleotides matching TRBD1. Sequenced input: peripheral blood. The source is a human donor with active COVID-19. The donor label of this sample is uncertain. CDR3 DNA sequence: TGTGCCAGCAGTCCAGGGACAGGGATATTCTACGAGCAGTACTTC. It encodes CASSPGTGIFYEQYF.